This record covers a single TCR beta chain. This entry is derived from a study of blood T cell repertoires in COVID-19. Overall study: The study drew acute and convalescent COVID-19 samples from the United States, Italy and Spain. The cDNA or gDNA used as material had been derived from T cells, B-cell-depleted T cells, or PBMCs.

Original processing notes: How many nucleated cells were present was estimated from reference gene primer amplification. The protocol was immunoSEQ multiplex PCR, while the TCRdb copy is restricted to in-frame clones and leaves out a portion. The DNA gave D and trimming, while V, J and clone size come from that table. The table lists under 400,000 clones, around 90% of them singletons. V was clipped by 4 bases and J by 3 bases, with 14 bases between them. This CDR3 contains 15 residues. Germline V gene sequence: CDR1 SSHAT, CDR2 FNYEAQ (reference sequence). Material for sequencing was peripheral blood. The rearrangement joins TRBV7-7 to TRBJ2-3; D perhaps matches TRBD2 (5 bases). This sequence was found in a man aged 18-30 years with active or convalescent COVID-19. This chain's CDR3 is CASSSGEFWTDTQYF. For the CDR3, the DNA is TGTGCCAGCAGCTCTGGGGAGTTTTGGACAGATACGCAGTATTTT.